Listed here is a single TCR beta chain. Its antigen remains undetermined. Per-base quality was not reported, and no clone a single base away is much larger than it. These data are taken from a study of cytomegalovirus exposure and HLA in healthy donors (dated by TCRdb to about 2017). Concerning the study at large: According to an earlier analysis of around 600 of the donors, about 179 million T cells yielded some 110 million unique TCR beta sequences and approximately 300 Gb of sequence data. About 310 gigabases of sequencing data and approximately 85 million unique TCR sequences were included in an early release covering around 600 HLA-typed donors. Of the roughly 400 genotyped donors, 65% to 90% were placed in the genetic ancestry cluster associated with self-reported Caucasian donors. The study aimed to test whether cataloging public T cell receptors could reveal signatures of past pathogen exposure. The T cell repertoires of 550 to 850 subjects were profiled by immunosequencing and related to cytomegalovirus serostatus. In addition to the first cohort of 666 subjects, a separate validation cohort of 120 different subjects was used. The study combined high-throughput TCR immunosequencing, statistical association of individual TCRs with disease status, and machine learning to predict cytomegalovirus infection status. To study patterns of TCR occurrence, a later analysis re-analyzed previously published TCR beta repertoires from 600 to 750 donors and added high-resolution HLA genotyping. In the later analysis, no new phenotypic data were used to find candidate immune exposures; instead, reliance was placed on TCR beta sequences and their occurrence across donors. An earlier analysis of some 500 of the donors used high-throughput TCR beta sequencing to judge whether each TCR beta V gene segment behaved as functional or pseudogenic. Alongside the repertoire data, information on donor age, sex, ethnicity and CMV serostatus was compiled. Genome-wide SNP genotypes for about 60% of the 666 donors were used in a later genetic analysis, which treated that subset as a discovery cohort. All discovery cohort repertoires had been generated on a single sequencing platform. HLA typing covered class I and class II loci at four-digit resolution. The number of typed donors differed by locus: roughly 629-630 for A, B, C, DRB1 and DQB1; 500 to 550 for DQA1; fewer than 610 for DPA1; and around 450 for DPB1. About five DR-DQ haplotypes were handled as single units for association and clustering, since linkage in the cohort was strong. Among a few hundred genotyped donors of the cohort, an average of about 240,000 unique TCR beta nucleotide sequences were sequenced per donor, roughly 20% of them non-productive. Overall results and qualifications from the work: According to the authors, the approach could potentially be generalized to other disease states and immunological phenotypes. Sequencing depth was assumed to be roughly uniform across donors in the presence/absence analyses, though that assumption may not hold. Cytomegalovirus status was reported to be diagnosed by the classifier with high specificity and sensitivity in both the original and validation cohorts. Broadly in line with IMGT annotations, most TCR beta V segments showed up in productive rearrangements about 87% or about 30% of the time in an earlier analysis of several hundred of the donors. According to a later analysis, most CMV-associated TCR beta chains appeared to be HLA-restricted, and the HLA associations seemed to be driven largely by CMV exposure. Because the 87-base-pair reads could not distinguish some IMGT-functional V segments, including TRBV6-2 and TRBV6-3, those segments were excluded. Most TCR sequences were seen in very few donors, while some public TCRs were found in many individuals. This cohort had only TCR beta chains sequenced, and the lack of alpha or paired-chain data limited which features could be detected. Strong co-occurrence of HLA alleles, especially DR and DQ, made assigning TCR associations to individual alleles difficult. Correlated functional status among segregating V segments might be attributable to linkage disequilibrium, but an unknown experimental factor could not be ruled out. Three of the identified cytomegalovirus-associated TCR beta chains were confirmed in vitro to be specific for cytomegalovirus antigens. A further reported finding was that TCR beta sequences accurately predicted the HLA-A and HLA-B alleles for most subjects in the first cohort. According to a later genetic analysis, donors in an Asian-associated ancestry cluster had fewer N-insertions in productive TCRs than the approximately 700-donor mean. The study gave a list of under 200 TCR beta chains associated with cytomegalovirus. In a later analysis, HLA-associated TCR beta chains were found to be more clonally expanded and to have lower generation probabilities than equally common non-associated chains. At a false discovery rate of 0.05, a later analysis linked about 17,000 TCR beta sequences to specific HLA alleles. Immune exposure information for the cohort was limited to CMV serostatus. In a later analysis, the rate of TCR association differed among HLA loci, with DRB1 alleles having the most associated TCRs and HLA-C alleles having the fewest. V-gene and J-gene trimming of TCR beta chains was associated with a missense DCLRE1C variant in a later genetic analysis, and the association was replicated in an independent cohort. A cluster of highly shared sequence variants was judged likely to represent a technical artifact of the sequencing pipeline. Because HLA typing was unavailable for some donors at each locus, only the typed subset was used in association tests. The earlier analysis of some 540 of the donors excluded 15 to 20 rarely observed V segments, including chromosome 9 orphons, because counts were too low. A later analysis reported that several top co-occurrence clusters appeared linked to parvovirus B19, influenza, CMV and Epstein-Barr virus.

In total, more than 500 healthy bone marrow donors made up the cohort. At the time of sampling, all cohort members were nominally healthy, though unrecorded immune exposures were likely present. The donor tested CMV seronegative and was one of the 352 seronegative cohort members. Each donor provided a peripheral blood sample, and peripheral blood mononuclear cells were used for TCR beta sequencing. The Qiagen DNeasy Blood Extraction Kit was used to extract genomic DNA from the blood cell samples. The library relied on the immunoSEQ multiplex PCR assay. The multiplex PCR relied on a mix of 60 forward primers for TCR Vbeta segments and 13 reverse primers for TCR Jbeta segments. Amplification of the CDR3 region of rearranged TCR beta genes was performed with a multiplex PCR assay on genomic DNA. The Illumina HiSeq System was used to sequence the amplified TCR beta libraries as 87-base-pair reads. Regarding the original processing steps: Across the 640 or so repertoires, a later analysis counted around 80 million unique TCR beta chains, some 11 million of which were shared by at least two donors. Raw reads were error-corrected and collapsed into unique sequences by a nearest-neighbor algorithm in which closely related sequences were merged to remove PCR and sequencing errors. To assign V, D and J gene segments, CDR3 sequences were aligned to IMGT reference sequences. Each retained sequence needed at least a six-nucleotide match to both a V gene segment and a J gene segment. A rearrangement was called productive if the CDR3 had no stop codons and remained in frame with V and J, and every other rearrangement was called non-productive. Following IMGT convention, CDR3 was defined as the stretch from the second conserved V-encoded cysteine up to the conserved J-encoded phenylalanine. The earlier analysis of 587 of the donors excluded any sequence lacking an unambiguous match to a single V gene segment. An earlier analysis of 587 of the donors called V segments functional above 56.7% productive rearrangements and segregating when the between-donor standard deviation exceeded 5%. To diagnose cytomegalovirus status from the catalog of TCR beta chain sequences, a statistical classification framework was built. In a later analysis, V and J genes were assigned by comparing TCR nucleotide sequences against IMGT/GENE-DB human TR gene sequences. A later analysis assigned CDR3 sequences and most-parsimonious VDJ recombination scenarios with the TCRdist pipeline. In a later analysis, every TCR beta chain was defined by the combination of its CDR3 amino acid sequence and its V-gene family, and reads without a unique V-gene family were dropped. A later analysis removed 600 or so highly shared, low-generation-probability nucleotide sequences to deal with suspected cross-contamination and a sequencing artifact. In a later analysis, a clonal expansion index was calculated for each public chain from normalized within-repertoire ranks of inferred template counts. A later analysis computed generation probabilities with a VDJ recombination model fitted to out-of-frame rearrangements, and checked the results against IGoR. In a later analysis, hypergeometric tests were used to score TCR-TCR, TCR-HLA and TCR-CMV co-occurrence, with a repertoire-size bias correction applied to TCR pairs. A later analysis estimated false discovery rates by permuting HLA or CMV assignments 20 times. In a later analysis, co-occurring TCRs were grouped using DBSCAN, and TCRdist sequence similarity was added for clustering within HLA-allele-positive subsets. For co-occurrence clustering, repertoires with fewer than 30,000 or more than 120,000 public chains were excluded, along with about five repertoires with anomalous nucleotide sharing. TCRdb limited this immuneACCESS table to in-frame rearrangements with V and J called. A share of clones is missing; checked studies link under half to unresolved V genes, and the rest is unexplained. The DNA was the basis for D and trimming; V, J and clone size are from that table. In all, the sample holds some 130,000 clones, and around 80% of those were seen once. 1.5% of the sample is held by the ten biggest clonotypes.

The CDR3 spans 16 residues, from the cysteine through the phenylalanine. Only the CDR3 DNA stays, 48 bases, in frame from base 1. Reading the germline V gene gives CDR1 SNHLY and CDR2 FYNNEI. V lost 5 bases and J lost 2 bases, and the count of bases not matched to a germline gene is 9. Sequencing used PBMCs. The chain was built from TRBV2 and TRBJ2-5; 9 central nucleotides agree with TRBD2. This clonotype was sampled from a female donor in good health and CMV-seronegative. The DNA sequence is TGTGCCAGCAGTACCGAATTAGCGGGAGTGCAAGAGACCCAGTACTTC. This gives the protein CASSTELAGVQETQYF.